This T cell receptor beta chain was recovered during a study of blood T cell repertoires in COVID-19. Study at large: PBMCs, B-cell-depleted T cells, or T cells provided the cDNA or gDNA that made up the material.

With 5 bases clipped from V and 6 bases from J, the junction kept 7 bases outside the gene matches. Per germline, CDR1 LNHDA and CDR2 SQIVND (reference sequence). The CDR3 runs to 13 residues. Sequencing used immunoSEQ multiplex PCR; TCRdb keeps in-frame clones, though not all of them. The sample lists tens of thousands of clones, approximately 81% occurring once. Input material: peripheral blood. This chain links TRBV19 with TRBJ2-7; 7 bases agree with TRBD1. The TCR was taken from a man older than 75 with active or convalescent COVID-19. The CDR3 reads CASSARTGGEQYF. Here the CDR3 DNA reads TGTGCCAGTAGTGCTCGGACAGGAGGCGAGCAGTACTTC.